This entry concerns a single T cell receptor beta chain. In the authors' workflow: Estimation of nucleated cell counts relied on the amplification of reference gene primers. The assay was immunoSEQ multiplex PCR, and TCRdb's table has in-frame clones only and misses some. V, J and clone size reflect that table, while D and trimming were determined from the DNA. The repertoire consists of under 200,000 clones, with 79% occurring once and the leading ten covering approximately 7.6%. The data originate from a study of blood T cell repertoires in COVID-19. About the research overall: The United States, Italy and Spain were the sources of the acute and convalescent COVID-19 samples. Sample material is recorded as cDNA or gDNA derived from T cells, B-cell-depleted T cells, or PBMCs.

Seattle's enrolled individuals joined amid active infection and were then monitored longitudinally. The V gene's germline CDR1 is SEHNR and CDR2 FQNEAQ (reference sequence). The trim removed 8 bases at V and 2 bases at J, leaving 14 bases unmatched. The CDR3 consists of 16 residues. The TCR sequence derives from a woman in her sixties with COVID-19, enrolled during active disease. The genes are TRBV7-9 and TRBJ1-1; TRBD1 agrees at 7 bases. Specimen: peripheral blood. For the CDR3, the DNA is TGTGCCAGCGCCCAAACCGGAGGGGGCGGTAACACTGAAGCTTTCTTT. It encodes CASAQTGGGGNTEAFF. Variable domain in full (rest from reference TRBV7-9 and TRBJ1-1): DTGVSQNPRHKITKRGQNVTFRCDPISEHNRLYWYRQTLGQGPEFLTYFQNEAQLEKSRLLSDRFSAERPKGSFSTLEIQRTEQGDSAMYLCASAQTGGGGNTEAFFGQGTRLTVV.